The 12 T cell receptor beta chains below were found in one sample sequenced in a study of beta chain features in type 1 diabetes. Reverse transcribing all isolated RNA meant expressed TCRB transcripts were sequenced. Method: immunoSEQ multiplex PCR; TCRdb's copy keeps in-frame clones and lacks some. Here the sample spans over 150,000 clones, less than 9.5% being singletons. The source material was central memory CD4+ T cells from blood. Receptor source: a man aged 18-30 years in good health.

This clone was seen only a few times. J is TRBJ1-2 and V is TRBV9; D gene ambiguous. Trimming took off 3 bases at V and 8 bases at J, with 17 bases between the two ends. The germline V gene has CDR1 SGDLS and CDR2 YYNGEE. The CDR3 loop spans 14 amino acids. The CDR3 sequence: CASSDRRTEEGYTF. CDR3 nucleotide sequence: TGTGCCAGCAGCGACCGACGTACGGAGGAGGGCTACACCTTC.

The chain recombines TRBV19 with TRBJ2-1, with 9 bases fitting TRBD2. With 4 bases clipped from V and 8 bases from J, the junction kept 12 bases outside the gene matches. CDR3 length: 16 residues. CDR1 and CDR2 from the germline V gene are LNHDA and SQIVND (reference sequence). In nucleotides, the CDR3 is TGTGCCAGTAGTACCGACTTAAGTAGCGGGGGACATGAGCAGTTCTTC. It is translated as CASSTDLSSGGHEQFF.

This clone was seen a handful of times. For the CDR3, the DNA is TGTGCCAGCAGCGTAGATGGACTAGCGGGAGTTGGAGAGACCCAGTACTTC. It codes for CASSVDGLAGVGETQYF. The chain has TRBV9 and TRBJ2-5, with 13 bases aligning to TRBD2. The ends lost 0 bases at V and 4 bases at J; junction bases unmatched: 6. Looked up from germline, CDR1 is SGDLS and CDR2 is YYNGEE. The length of the CDR3 is 17 residues. The full variable domain, in which reference TRBV9 and TRBJ2-5 provide the parts outside the CDR3, is DSGVTQTPKHLITATGQRVTLRCSPRSGDLSVYWYQQSLDQGLQFLIQYYNGEERAKGNILERFSAQQFPDLHSELNLSSLELGDSALYFCASSVDGLAGVGETQYFGPGTRLLVL.

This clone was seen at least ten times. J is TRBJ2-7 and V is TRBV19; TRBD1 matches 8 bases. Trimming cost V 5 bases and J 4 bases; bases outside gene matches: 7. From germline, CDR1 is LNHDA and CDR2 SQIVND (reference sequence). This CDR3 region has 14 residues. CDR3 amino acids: CASSRETGAYEQYF. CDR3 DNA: TGTGCCAGTAGTCGTGAGACAGGGGCTTACGAGCAGTACTTC.

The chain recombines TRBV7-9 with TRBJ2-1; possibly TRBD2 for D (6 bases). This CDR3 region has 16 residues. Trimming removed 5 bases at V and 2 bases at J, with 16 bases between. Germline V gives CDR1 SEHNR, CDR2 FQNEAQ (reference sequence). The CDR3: CASSRRITSPYNEQFF. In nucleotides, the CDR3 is TGTGCCAGCAGCCGAAGGATAACTAGCCCCTACAATGAGCAGTTCTTC.

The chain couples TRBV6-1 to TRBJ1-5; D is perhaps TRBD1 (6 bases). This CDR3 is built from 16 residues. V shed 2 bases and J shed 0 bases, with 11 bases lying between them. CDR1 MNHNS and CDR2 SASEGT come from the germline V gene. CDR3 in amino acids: CASSERTAYSNQPQHF. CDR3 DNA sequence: TGTGCCAGCAGTGAAAGGACAGCCTATAGCAATCAGCCCCAGCATTTT.

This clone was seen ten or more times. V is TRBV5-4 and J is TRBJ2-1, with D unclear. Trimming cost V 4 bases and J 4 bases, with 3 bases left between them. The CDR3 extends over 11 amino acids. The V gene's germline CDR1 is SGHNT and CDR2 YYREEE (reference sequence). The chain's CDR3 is CASSEYNEQFF. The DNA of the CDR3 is TGTGCCAGCAGCGAGTACAATGAGCAGTTCTTC.

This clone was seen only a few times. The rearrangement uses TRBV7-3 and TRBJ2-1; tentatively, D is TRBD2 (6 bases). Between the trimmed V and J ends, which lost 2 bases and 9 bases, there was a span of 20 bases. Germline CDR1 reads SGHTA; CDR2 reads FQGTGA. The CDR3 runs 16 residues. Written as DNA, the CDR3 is TGTGCCAGCAGCTTAGTAGGGGCAGGGAGGAACGTTGAGCAGTTCTTC. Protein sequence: CASSLVGAGRNVEQFF.

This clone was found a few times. CDR3 nucleotide sequence: TGTGCCAGCAGTTATATGACTAAAATCAATGAGCAGTTCTTC. This sequence encodes CASSYMTKINEQFF. The chain has TRBV6-6 and TRBJ2-1; perhaps TRBD2 as D (5 bases). Germline assignment: CDR1 MNHNY and CDR2 SVGAGI (reference sequence). The germline V and J ends were trimmed by 3 bases and 6 bases, with 12 bases remaining between them. This CDR3 is 14 amino acids long.

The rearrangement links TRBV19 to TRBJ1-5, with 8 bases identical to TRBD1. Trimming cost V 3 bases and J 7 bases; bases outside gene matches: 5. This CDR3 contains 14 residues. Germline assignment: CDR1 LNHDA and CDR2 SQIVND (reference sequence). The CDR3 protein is CASSIPGQGQPQHF. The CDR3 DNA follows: TGTGCCAGTAGTATCCCCGGACAGGGCCAGCCCCAGCATTTT.

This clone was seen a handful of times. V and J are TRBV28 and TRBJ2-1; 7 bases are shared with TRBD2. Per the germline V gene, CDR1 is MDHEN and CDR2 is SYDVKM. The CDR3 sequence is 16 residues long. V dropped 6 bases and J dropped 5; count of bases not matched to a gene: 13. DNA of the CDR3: TGTGCCAGCAGCCCCCCTAGCGGTAGGGCTCACAATGAGCAGTTCTTC. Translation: CASSPPSGRAHNEQFF.

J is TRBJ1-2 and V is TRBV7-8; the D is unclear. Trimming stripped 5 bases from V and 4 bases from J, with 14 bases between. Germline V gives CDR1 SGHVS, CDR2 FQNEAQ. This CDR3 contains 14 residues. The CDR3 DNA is TGTGCCAGCAGCCCTAGGACCGAGGGCTATGGCTACACCTTC. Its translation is CASSPRTEGYGYTF.